This TCR beta chain appears in the sequencing data of a study of blood T cell repertoires in COVID-19. Study-wide context: Nucleic acid was either cDNA or gDNA, and it came from T cells, B-cell-depleted T cells, or PBMCs.

Participants had their cohort set by participant-reported clinical history. Germline values: CDR1 ENHRY, CDR2 SYGVKD. The CDR3 contains 14 residues. V dropped 3 bases and J dropped 0 bases, with 8 bases sitting between them. Libraries were prepared by immunoSEQ multiplex PCR; TCRdb keeps only in-frame clonotypes and omits some of them. Of roughly 290,000 clones in the sample, around 89% were seen once. The clonotype originates from a young woman with acute COVID-19. This chain uses TRBV10-3 with TRBJ1-2; D is possibly TRBD1 (5 bases). The sample comprised PBMCs or T cells enriched from blood (not recorded which). The CDR3 is CAISDQTANYGYTF. The CDR3 DNA reads TGTGCCATCAGTGATCAGACAGCTAACTATGGCTACACCTTC.